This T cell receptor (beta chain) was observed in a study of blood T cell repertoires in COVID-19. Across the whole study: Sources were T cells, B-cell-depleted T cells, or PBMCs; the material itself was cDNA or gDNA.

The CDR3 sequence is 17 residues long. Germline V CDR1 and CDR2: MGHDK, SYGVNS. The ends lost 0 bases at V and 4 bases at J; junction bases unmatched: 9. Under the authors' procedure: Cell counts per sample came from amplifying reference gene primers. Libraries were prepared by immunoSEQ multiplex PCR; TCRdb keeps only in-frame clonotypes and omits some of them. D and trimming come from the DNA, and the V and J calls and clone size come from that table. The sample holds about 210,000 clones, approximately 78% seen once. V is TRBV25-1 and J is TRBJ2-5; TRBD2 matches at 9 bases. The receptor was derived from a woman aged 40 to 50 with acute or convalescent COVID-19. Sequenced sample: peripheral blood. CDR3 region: CASSEYRGSGSAETQYF. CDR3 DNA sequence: TGTGCCAGCAGTGAATACAGGGGTAGCGGGAGCGCAGAGACCCAGTACTTC.